The 16 T cell receptor beta chains below all came from one sample that was sequenced in a study of cytomegalovirus exposure and HLA in healthy donors. A multiplex PCR was run with 60 Vbeta primers and 13 Jbeta primers. Measured with immunoSEQ multiplex PCR; TCRdb has only the in-frame clones, and not every one. The table includes approximately 110,000 clones, 78% detected once. Specimen: PBMCs. These TCRs come from a man between 40 and 49 years old in good health and CMV-seronegative.

The genes are TRBV5-4 and TRBJ2-1; TRBD2 matches at 9 bases. The CDR3 is 16 amino acids. V lost 4 bases, J lost 2 bases, and 7 bases stayed unmatched. CDR1 is SGHNT and CDR2 is YYREEE in the germline V gene (reference sequence). The CDR3 sequence is CASSPRGGGAYNEQFF. As DNA, the CDR3 is TGTGCCAGCAGCCCCCGGGGCGGGGGGGCCTACAATGAGCAGTTCTTC.

CDR3: CASRSDWDRGPEGTEAFF. As DNA, the CDR3 is TGTGCCAGTAGATCGGATTGGGACAGGGGGCCGGAGGGCACTGAAGCTTTCTTT. The V and J genes are TRBV19 and TRBJ1-1, with 12 bases identical to TRBD1. This CDR3 region has 18 residues. With 6 bases clipped from V and 4 bases from J, the junction kept 15 bases outside the gene matches. Germline assignment: CDR1 LNHDA and CDR2 SQIVND (reference sequence).

Here the CDR3 DNA reads TGCGCCAGCAGCCAAGGACAACAGATCGGCACTGAAGCTTTCTTT. Amino acids: CASSQGQQIGTEAFF. The chain couples TRBV4-1 to TRBJ1-1; D remains ambiguous. The V and J ends lost 1 base and 4 bases respectively, with 13 bases between them. The CDR3 spans 15 residues. CDR1 and CDR2 from the germline V gene are MGHRA and YSYEKL.

J is TRBJ1-2 and V is TRBV12-5; 9 bases are a match to TRBD1. J was trimmed by 4 bases and V by 4 bases; bases with no gene match: 13. Looked up from germline, CDR1 is LGHNT and CDR2 is FRNRAP. The CDR3 has 17 amino acids. CDR3 in DNA: TGTGCTAGTGGTTCGCGGACAGGGGAAGGGGCTGGCTATGGCTACACCTTC. This gives the protein CASGSRTGEGAGYGYTF.

This chain connects TRBV11-2 to TRBJ1-2; 7 bases agree with TRBD1. The J segment lost 4 bases and the V segment lost 0 bases, leaving 14 bases of the junction unmatched. The CDR3 length is 18 residues. Per the germline V gene, CDR1 is SGHAT and CDR2 is FQNNGV. The CDR3 reads CASSLDSGGVGQTYGYTF. CDR3 bases: TGTGCCAGCAGCTTAGACTCGGGTGGAGTGGGACAGACCTATGGCTACACCTTC.

The V call is TRBV19, the J call TRBJ1-3; TRBD1 is a possible D gene (6 bases). This CDR3 region has 14 residues. V lost 9 bases and J lost 0, with 12 bases in between. Germline CDR1 is LNHDA and CDR2 is SQIVND (reference sequence). The CDR3 bases are TGTGCCAGCGAACAGGGAGCCTCTGGAAACACCATATATTTT. The encoded protein is CASEQGASGNTIYF.

The V and J genes are TRBV11-2 and TRBJ2-4; 9 positions agree with TRBD2. CDR3 length equals 17 residues. V lost 1 base, J lost 3 bases, and 7 bases stayed unmatched. Germline values: CDR1 SGHAT, CDR2 FQNNGV. The CDR3 DNA reads TGTGCCAGCAGCTTAGGGGCGGGGGGGCTGAGCAAAAACATTCAGTACTTC. Amino acid sequence: CASSLGAGGLSKNIQYF.

This sequence joins TRBV4-3 and TRBJ2-3; D remains unclear. The CDR3 extends over 13 amino acids. CDR1 is LGHNA and CDR2 is YSLEER in the germline V gene. V shed 1 base and J shed 4 bases, with 6 bases lying between them. CDR3 nucleotide sequence: TGCGCCAGCAGCCAAGTTTCCTCAGATACGCAGTATTTT. This encodes CASSQVSSDTQYF.

V is TRBV13 and J is TRBJ2-1, with 7 positions matching TRBD1. J was trimmed by 7 bases and V by 2 bases; bases with no gene match: 5. The germline gives CDR1 PRHDT, CDR2 FYEKMQ (reference sequence). The CDR3 runs 14 residues. CDR3: CASSLLQGWNEQFF. CDR3 nucleotides: TGTGCCAGCAGCTTACTACAGGGGTGGAATGAGCAGTTCTTC.

This clone came up a few times. V and J are TRBV27 and TRBJ1-2; a possible D gene is TRBD1 (6 bases). The germline V gene has CDR1 MNHEY and CDR2 SMNVEV (reference sequence). The CDR3 runs 17 residues. Trimming pared 2 bases from V and 1 base from J, leaving 17 bases between. For the CDR3, the DNA is TGTGCCAGCAGTTTAAGGGGGGGCAGGGACTTTAACTATGGCTACACCTTC. Translated: CASSLRGGRDFNYGYTF.

This chain joins TRBV7-2 and TRBJ2-5; perhaps TRBD1 as D (6 bases). This CDR3 is built from 15 residues. V was trimmed by 4 bases and J by 4 bases, leaving 16 bases between them. Germline V gives CDR1 SGHTA, CDR2 FQGNSA. This CDR3 is CASSSGVGAGETQYF. DNA for the CDR3: TGTGCCAGCAGCTCCGGGGTGGGGGCGGGAGAGACCCAGTACTTC.

V usage is TRBV5-5 and J usage is TRBJ1-6; D is unclear. The CDR3 length is 16 residues. V was clipped by 6 bases and J by 9 bases, with 22 bases between them. The germline gives CDR1 SGHKS, CDR2 YYEKEE (reference sequence). In DNA form, the CDR3 reads TGTGCCAGCACCCTTGCTGACGGGAAGGGAACTTCACCCCTCCACTTT. Translated: CASTLADGKGTSPLHF. The whole variable domain, filled in from reference TRBV5-5 and TRBJ1-6, reads DAGVTQSPTHLIKTRGQQVTLRCSPISGHKSVSWYQQVLGQGPQFIFQYYEKEERGRGNFPDRFSARQFPNYSSELNVNALLLGDSALYLCASTLADGKGTSPLHFGNGTRLTVT.

This clone was recorded once. This chain uses TRBV25-1 with TRBJ1-6, with D unclear. Trimming removed 5 bases at V and 7 bases at J, with 6 bases between. The CDR3 runs to 12 residues. Germline CDR1 is MGHDK and CDR2 is SYGVNS. The CDR3 spells CASSLQNSPLHF. The CDR3 DNA sequence: TGTGCCAGCAGTCTGCAGAATTCACCCCTCCACTTT.

This clone was seen a handful of times. The chain has TRBV6-4 and TRBJ2-2, with D possibly TRBD2 on 6 matching bases. V lost 0 bases to trimming and J lost 4 bases, with 6 bases between them. Germline V gives CDR1 MRHNA, CDR2 SNTAGT. The CDR3 spans 14 residues. CDR3 loop: CASSDSTSTGELFF. The CDR3, as DNA: TGTGCCAGCAGTGACTCGACTAGCACCGGGGAGCTGTTTTTT.

V and J are TRBV28 and TRBJ1-2, with TRBD1 as a possible D gene (5 bases). Germline-derived CDR1 and CDR2 are MDHEN and SYDVKM. Between the trimmed V and J ends, which lost 3 bases and 7 bases, there was a span of 9 bases. CDR3 length: 12 amino acids. The CDR3 protein is CASSLGGSGYTF. For the CDR3, the DNA is TGTGCCAGCAGTTTGGGGGGATCTGGCTACACCTTC.

The rearrangement links TRBV9 to TRBJ1-2; D may be TRBD1 (6 bases). This CDR3 region has 15 residues. Between the trimmed V and J ends, which lost 0 bases and 0 bases, there was a span of 9 bases. From germline, CDR1 is SGDLS and CDR2 YYNGEE. This CDR3 reads CASSVATGTNYGYTF. CDR3 DNA: TGTGCCAGCAGCGTAGCTACAGGGACTAACTATGGCTACACCTTC.